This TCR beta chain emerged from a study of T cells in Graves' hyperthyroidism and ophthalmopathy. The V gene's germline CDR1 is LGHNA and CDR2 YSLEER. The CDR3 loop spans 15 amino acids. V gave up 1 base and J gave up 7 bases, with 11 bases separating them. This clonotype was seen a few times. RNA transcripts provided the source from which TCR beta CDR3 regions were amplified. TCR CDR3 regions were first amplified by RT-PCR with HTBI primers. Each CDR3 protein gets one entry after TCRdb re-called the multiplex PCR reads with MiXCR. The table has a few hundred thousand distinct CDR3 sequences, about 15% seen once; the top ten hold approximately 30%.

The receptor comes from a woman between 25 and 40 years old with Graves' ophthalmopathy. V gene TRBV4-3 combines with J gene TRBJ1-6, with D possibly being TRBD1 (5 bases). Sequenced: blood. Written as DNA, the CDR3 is TGCGCCAGCAGCCAAGGGGGACGGTCGAATTCACCCCTCCACTTT. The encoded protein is CASSQGGRSNSPLHF.